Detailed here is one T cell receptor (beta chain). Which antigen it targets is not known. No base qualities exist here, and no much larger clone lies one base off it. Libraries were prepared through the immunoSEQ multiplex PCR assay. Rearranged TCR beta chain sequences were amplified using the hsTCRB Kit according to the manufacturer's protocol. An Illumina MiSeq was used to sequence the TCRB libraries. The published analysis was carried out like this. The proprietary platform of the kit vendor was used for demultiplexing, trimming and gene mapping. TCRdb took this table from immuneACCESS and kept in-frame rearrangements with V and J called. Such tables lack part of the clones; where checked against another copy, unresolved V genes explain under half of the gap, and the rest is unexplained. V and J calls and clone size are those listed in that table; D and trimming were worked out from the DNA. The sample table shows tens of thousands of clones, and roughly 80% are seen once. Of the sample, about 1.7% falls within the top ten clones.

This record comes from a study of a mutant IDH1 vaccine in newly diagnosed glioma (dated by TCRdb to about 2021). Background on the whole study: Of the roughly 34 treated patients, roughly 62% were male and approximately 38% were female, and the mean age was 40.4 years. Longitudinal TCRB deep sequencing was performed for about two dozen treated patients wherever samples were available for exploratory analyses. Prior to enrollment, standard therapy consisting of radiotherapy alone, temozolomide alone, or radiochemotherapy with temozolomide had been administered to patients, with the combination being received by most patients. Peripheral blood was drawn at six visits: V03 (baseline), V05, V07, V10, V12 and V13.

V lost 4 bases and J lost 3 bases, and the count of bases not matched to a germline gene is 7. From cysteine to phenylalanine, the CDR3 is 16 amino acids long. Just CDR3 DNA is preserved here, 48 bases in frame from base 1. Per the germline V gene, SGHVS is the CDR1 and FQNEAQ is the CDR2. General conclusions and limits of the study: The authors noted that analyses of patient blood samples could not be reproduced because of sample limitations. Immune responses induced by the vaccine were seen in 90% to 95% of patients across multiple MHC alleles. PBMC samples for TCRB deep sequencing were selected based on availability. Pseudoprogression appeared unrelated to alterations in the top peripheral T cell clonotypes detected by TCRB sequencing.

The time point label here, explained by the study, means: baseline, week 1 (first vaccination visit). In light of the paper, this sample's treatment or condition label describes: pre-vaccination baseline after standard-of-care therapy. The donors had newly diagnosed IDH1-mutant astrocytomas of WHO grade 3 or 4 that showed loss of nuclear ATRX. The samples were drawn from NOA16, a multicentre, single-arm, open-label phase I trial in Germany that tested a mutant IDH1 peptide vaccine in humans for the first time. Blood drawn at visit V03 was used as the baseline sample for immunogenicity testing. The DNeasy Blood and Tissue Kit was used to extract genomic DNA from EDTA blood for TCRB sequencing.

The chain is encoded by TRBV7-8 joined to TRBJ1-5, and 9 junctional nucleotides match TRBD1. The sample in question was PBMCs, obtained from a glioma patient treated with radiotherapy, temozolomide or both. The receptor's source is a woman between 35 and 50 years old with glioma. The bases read TGTGCCAGCAGCTATTGGGACAGGGCCTACAATCAGCCCCAGCATTTT. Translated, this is CASSYWDRAYNQPQHF.